Shown below are 24 T cell receptor beta chains from a single sample sequenced in a study of early T cells in non-severe SARS-CoV-2 infection. MiXCR, run by TCRdb on the 5' RACE reads, gives a single entry per CDR3 protein. This sample has 61,000 or so distinct CDR3 sequences; approximately 12% occur once, and the top ten carry approximately 1.2%. This specimen consisted of whole blood, obtained at baseline. The source of these receptors is an adult who was a healthcare worker with PCR-confirmed SARS-CoV-2 infection or an uninfected control (not recorded which). The donor label of this sample is uncertain.

The rearrangement links TRBV14 to TRBJ1-1; D gene unclear. The CDR3 consists of 13 residues. V shed 3 bases and J shed 10 bases, with 15 bases lying between them. Per the germline V gene, CDR1 is SGHDN and CDR2 is FVKESK. CDR3 sequence reads: CASSHLAIEAAFF. In nucleotides, the CDR3 is TGTGCCAGCAGCCATCTGGCGATTGAGGCAGCTTTCTTT. Full variable domain (rest looked up from reference TRBV14 and TRBJ1-1): EAGVTQFPSHSVIEKGQTVTLRCDPISGHDNLYWYRRVMGKEIKFLLHFVKESKQDESGMPNNRFLAERTGGTYSTLKVQPAELEDSGVYFCASSHLAIEAAFFGQGTRLTVV.

This clonotype has just a few counts. The chain combines TRBV20-1 with TRBJ2-5; 7 bases agree with TRBD2. Unmatched junction bases numbered 0, after V lost 3 bases and J lost 2 bases. Germline-derived CDR1 and CDR2 are DFQATT and SNEGSKA (reference sequence). This CDR3 comprises 12 residues. The CDR3 region has the DNA TGCAGTGCTAGCGGGGGGCAAGAGACCCAGTACTTC. Its translation: CSASGGQETQYF.

CDR3 in amino acids: CASMVRGPTGELFF. The CDR3 DNA is TGTGCCAGCATGGTGCGGGGGCCCACCGGGGAGCTGTTTTTT. The V and J genes are TRBV2 and TRBJ2-2; D may be TRBD2 (7 bases). Germline CDR1 SNHLY, CDR2 FYNNEI. V shed 7 bases and J shed 4 bases, with 13 bases lying between them. The CDR3 is 14 amino acids.

The chain combines TRBV6-1 with TRBJ1-1; TRBD1 matches at 9 bases. V dropped 6 bases and J dropped 8; count of bases not matched to a gene: 7. The CDR3 runs to 13 residues. Germline values: CDR1 MNHNS, CDR2 SASEGT. CDR3 residues: CASRFSGTGEAFF. In nucleotides, the CDR3 is TGTGCCAGCAGATTCTCCGGGACAGGGGAAGCTTTCTTT.

The J gene is TRBJ2-4, the V gene TRBV7-9; 11 bases align to TRBD1. With 5 bases clipped from V and 3 bases from J, the junction kept 6 bases outside the gene matches. In germline, CDR1 is SEHNR, CDR2 FQNEAQ (reference sequence). The CDR3 spans 16 residues. The DNA of the CDR3 is TGTGCCAGCAGCCATTCGGACAGGGGGCTCAAAAACATTCAGTACTTC. Its protein product is CASSHSDRGLKNIQYF. Supplemented by reference TRBV7-9 and TRBJ2-4, the full variable domain reads DTGVSQNPRHKITKRGQNVTFRCDPISEHNRLYWYRQTLGQGPEFLTYFQNEAQLEKSRLLSDRFSAERPKGSFSTLEIQRTEQGDSAMYLCASSHSDRGLKNIQYFGAGTRLSVL.

The chain combines TRBV7-8 with TRBJ1-4; D possibly corresponds to TRBD1 (6 bases). Germline lookup yields CDR1 SGHVS and CDR2 FQNEAQ. The CDR3 loop spans 15 amino acids. V lost 5 bases, J lost 3 bases, and 13 bases lay in between. CDR3 in DNA: TGTGCCAGCAGCCCACGCTGGACAGCTAATGAAAAACTGTTTTTT. The encoded protein is CASSPRWTANEKLFF.

This chain uses TRBV5-5 with TRBJ1-2; 9 bases are shared with TRBD1. V was clipped by 0 bases and J by 4 bases; unmatched bases: 1. The CDR3 is 14 amino acids. Germline CDR1 reads SGHKS; CDR2 reads YYEKEE (reference sequence). CDR3 DNA: TGTGCCAGCAGCTTGGGGGGACAGGGCTATGGCTACACCTTC. This encodes CASSLGGQGYGYTF.

The chain uses TRBV5-5 and TRBJ2-2; D is unresolved. V lost 0 bases, J lost 2 bases, and 5 bases lay in between. The CDR3 loop spans 14 amino acids. Germline values: CDR1 SGHKS, CDR2 YYEKEE (reference sequence). Here the CDR3 reads CASSLDPNTGELFF. Written as DNA, the CDR3 is TGTGCCAGCAGCTTGGACCCAAACACCGGGGAGCTGTTTTTT.

The chain carries TRBV24-1 and TRBJ1-1, with D uncertain. This CDR3 is built from 15 residues. Trimming left V 5 bases short and J 0 bases short, with 12 bases between. Germline CDR1 is KGHDR and CDR2 is SFDVKD. CDR3 amino acids: CATSGKSNLNTEAFF. DNA of the CDR3: TGTGCCACCAGTGGGAAGAGCAACTTGAACACTGAAGCTTTCTTT.

This clonotype appeared a few times. The chain uses TRBV7-8 and TRBJ1-1; TRBD1 aligns across 8 bases. This CDR3 has 14 amino acids. V shed 5 bases, J shed 1 base, and the junction held 3 bases outside the gene matches. The germline gives CDR1 SGHVS, CDR2 FQNEAQ. CDR3 residues: CASSTGQGNTEAFF. Written as DNA, the CDR3 is TGTGCCAGCAGCACAGGACAGGGGAACACTGAAGCTTTCTTT. Based on the CDR3 plus reference TRBV7-8 and TRBJ1-1, the full variable domain is GAGVSQSPRYKVAKRGQDVALRCDPISGHVSLFWYQQALGQGPEFLTYFQNEAQLDKSGLPSDRFFAERPEGSVSTLKIQRTQQEDSAVYLCASSTGQGNTEAFFGQGTRLTVV.

This clonotype was seen repeatedly, ten times or more. This chain links TRBV20-1 with TRBJ1-1; 12 nucleotides align to TRBD1. The ends lost 0 bases at V and 7 bases at J; junction bases unmatched: 6. Germline-derived CDR1 and CDR2 are DFQATT and SNEGSKA (reference sequence). The CDR3 runs to 15 residues. This CDR3 reads CSARDPGQGAGEAFF. The CDR3 coding sequence is TGCAGTGCTAGAGATCCGGGACAGGGGGCAGGTGAAGCTTTCTTT.

This clonotype was seen a few times. This chain joins TRBV4-2 and TRBJ1-2; D call uncertain. V lost 3 bases to trimming and J lost 7 bases, with 18 bases between them. There are 15 residues in the CDR3. CDR1 is LGHNA and CDR2 is YNFKEQ in the germline V gene. For the CDR3, the DNA is TGTGCCAGCAGCCAGGGATCGACCGCGGGAGGTGGCTACACCTTC. Translating gives CASSQGSTAGGGYTF.

The V gene is TRBV4-1, the J gene TRBJ2-5, with D perhaps matching TRBD2 (6 bases). CDR1 and CDR2 (germline): MGHRA, YSYEKL. Trimming cost V 4 bases and J 5 bases, with 17 bases left between them. The CDR3 runs 15 residues. The CDR3 coding sequence is TGCGCCAGCAGCCCCCGACTAGGGCAGGTGGAGACCCAGTACTTC. Its translation is CASSPRLGQVETQYF.

This clonotype has ten or more counts. The chain carries TRBV24-1 and TRBJ2-3; D is perhaps TRBD1 or TRBD2 (5 bases each). The ends were cut back, 3 bases at V and 2 bases at J, with 17 bases in the middle. CDR1 and CDR2 from the germline V gene are KGHDR and SFDVKD. This CDR3 spans 17 amino acids. This CDR3 reads CATSDRGRSSATDTQYF. CDR3 nucleotides: TGTGCCACCAGTGATCGGGGCCGCAGTTCGGCCACAGATACGCAGTATTTT.

CDR3 DNA sequence: TGTGCCAGCAGCCGTGGACTAGCCTCAGATACGCAGTATTTT. It yields the protein CASSRGLASDTQYF. The chain combines TRBV3-1 with TRBJ2-3; 8 nucleotides line up with TRBD2. CDR1 is LGHDT, CDR2 YNNKEL, per germline (reference sequence). This CDR3 comprises 14 residues. The J segment lost 4 bases and the V segment lost 4 bases, leaving 4 bases of the junction unmatched.

The chain carries TRBV3-1 and TRBJ2-1; TRBD2 matches 13 bases. V shed 3 bases, J shed 6 bases, and the junction held 5 bases outside the gene matches. The CDR3 totals 16 residues. Germline-derived CDR1 and CDR2 are LGHDT and YNNKEL (reference sequence). The CDR3 region is CASSHRTSGGRNEQFF. For the CDR3, the DNA is TGTGCCAGCAGCCACCGGACTAGCGGGGGCCGCAATGAGCAGTTCTTC.

V gene TRBV7-9 combines with J gene TRBJ2-5, with D uncertain. CDR3 length: 13 amino acids. V was clipped by 4 bases and J by 5 bases, with 11 bases between them. CDR1 and CDR2 from the germline V gene are SEHNR and FQNEAQ (reference sequence). In DNA, the CDR3 is TGTGCCAGCAGCTCCCCCCCCTGGGAGACCCAGTACTTC. Its protein product is CASSSPPWETQYF.

The sample holds many counts of this clonotype. The CDR3 coding sequence is TGTGCCAGCTCACCACTAGGACAGGTGGCCTACAATGAGCAGTTCTTC. Translation: CASSPLGQVAYNEQFF. The V call is TRBV18, the J call TRBJ2-1, with 7 bases identical to TRBD1. V was pared by 1 base and J by 2 bases, with 5 bases of the junction left unmatched. Germline V gene sequence: CDR1 KGHSH, CDR2 LQKENI. This CDR3 region has 16 residues.

This sequence joins TRBV10-2 and TRBJ2-4; 7 bases match TRBD2. This CDR3 region has 15 residues. The germline CDR1 and CDR2 sequences are WSHSY and SAAADI. V lost 7 bases and J lost 9; bases outside the gene matches: 15. Here the CDR3 DNA reads TGCGCCAGCACCGATGGGGGGGACCCACCCCCCATTCAGTACTTC. It is translated as CASTDGGDPPPIQYF.

This clonotype has just one count. The V gene is TRBV6-6, the J gene TRBJ1-6; tentatively, D is TRBD1 (5 bases). CDR3 size: 14 residues. Trimming stripped 2 bases from V and 6 bases from J, with 8 bases between. Germline CDR1 MNHNY, CDR2 SVGAGI (reference sequence). CDR3 DNA sequence: TGTGCCAGCAGTTACGCTGGGGGTAATTCACCCCTCCACTTT. Translating it yields CASSYAGGNSPLHF.

This clonotype was seen a few times. V and J are TRBV27 and TRBJ2-1; 8 bases fit TRBD1. Germline V CDR1 and CDR2: MNHEY, SMNVEV (reference sequence). The CDR3 runs 13 residues. V was pared by 3 bases and J by 9 bases, with 4 bases of the junction left unmatched. CDR3 nucleotide sequence: TGTGCCAGCAGTTTTTCCAGGGGGCTTGAGCAGTTCTTC. This encodes CASSFSRGLEQFF.

In its sample, this clonotype was seen a few times. V is TRBV29-1 and J is TRBJ2-7; D tentatively fits TRBD1 or TRBD2 (6 bases each). Germline values: CDR1 SQVTM, CDR2 ANQGSEA. Trimming shortened V by 7 bases and J by 7 bases, and 14 bases separated the two germline ends. This CDR3 comprises 11 residues. The CDR3 nucleotides read TGCAGCGGGCGGGGACAACAGGAGCAGTACGTC. This codes for CSGRGQQEQYV.

To note about this clonotype: This is likely a read error, given that the CDR3 carries no conserved phenylalanine or tryptophan at its end. The limits of the CDR3 on the DNA are not certain, so only TCRdb's listed CDR3 is given. This sequence joins TRBV21-1 and TRBJ2-7. TRBV21-1 is a pseudogene locus. The CDR3 sequence runs 12 residues, both termini included. The CDR3: CASSINPYEQYD.

The V gene is TRBV25-1, the J gene TRBJ1-4, with unresolved D. V lost 1 base and J 5 bases, leaving 20 bases between the germline ends. Germline V gene lookup returns CDR1 MGHDK and CDR2 SYGVNS. The CDR3 spans 18 residues. The CDR3 loop is CASSESRGLLLANEKLFF. The CDR3 DNA reads TGTGCCAGCAGTGAATCTCGCGGGCTTCTCCTCGCGAATGAAAAACTGTTTTTT.